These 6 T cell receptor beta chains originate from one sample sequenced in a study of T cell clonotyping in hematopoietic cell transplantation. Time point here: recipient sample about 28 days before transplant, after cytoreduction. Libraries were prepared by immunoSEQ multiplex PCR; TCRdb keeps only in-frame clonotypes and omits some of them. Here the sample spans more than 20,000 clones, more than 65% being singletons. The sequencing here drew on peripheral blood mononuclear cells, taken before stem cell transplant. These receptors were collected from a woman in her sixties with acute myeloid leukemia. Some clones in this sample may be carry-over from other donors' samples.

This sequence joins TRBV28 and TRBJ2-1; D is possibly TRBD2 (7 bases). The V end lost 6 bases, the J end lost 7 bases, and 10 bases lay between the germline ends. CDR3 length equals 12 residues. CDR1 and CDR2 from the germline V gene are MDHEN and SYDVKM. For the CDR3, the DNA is TGTGCCAGCAGAGGGGGGGGAAATGAGCAGTTCTTC. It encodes CASRGGGNEQFF.

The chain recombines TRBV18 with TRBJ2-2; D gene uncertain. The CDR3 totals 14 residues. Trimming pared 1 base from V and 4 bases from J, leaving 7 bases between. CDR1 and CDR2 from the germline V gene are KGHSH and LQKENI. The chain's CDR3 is CASSPQHSTGELFF. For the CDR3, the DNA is TGTGCCAGCTCACCACAGCACAGCACCGGGGAGCTGTTTTTT.

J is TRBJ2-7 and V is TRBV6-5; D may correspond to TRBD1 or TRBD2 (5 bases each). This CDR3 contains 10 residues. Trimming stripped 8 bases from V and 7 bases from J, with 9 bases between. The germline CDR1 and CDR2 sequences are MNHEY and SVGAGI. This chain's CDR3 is CASGTIEQYF. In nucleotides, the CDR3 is TGTGCCAGCGGGACGATTGAGCAGTACTTC.

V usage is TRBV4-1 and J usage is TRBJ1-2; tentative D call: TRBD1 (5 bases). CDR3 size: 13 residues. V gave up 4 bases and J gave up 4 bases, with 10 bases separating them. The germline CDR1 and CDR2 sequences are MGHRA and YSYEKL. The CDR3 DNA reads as TGCGCCAGCAGCCTATTCAGGGCCTATGGCTACACCTTC. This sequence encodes CASSLFRAYGYTF.

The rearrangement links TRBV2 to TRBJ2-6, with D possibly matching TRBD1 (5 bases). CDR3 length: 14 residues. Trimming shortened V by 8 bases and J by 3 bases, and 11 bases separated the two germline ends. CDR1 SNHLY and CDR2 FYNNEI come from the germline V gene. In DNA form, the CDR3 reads TGTGCCAGCTTAAGGGGTGGTGGGGCCAACGTCCTGACTTTC. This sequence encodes CASLRGGGANVLTF.

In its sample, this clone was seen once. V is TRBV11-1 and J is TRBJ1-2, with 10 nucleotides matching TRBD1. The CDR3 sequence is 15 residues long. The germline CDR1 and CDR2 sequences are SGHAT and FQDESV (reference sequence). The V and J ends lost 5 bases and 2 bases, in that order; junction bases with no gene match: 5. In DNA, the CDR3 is TGTGCCAGCAGCGAAGGACAGGGGGAAAACTATGGCTACACCTTC. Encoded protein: CASSEGQGENYGYTF. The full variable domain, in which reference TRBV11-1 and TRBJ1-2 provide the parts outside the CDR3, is EAEVAQSPRYKITEKSQAVAFWCDPISGHATLYWYRQILGQGPELLVQFQDESVVDDSQLPKDRFSAERLKGVDSTLKIQPAELGDSAMYLCASSEGQGENYGYTFGSGTRLTVV.